A single sample gave rise to the 27 T cell receptor beta chains below, sequenced in a study of T cells in localized non-small cell lung cancer. Clones were read by immunoSEQ multiplex PCR, and TCRdb kept only the in-frame ones, dropping some. This table holds about 26,000 clones, around 83% found once. Sequencing was performed on peripheral blood, taken before any cancer treatment. The receptors were sampled from a woman aged 35-70 years with stage I lung adenocarcinoma.

This chain uses TRBV10-3 with TRBJ2-1, with 7 bases matching TRBD2. Unmatched junction bases numbered 7, after V lost 3 bases and J lost 5 bases. There are 15 residues in the CDR3. Germline V gene sequence: CDR1 ENHRY, CDR2 SYGVKD. Here the CDR3 reads CAISDRRGTDNEQFF. CDR3 in DNA: TGTGCCATCAGTGATCGGCGGGGGACCGACAATGAGCAGTTCTTC.

The chain carries TRBV18 and TRBJ1-1, with D possibly TRBD1 on 6 matching bases. In germline, CDR1 is KGHSH, CDR2 LQKENI. The CDR3 spans 15 residues. V gave up 3 bases and J gave up 0 bases, with 11 bases separating them. CDR3 sequence reads: CASSPRQELNTEAFF. The CDR3 DNA reads TGTGCCAGCTCACCCAGACAGGAGCTGAACACTGAAGCTTTCTTT.

This chain joins TRBV30 and TRBJ1-2; 7 bases match TRBD1. Germline V gene lookup returns CDR1 GTSNPN and CDR2 SVGIG (reference sequence). Unmatched junction bases numbered 13, after V lost 7 bases and J lost 8 bases. The CDR3 runs to 13 residues. In DNA form, the CDR3 reads TGTGCCTTAAGCCGTGACAGGGAAGTAGGCTACACCTTC. Protein sequence: CALSRDREVGYTF.

The chain combines TRBV5-4 with TRBJ1-1; a possible D gene is TRBD1 (6 bases). Germline CDR1 SGHNT, CDR2 YYREEE (reference sequence). V lost 1 base and J 0 bases, leaving 10 bases between the germline ends. The CDR3 covers 15 residues. CDR3 residues: CASSLSGGLNTEAFF. CDR3 nucleotides: TGTGCCAGCAGCTTGTCGGGGGGGCTGAACACTGAAGCTTTCTTT.

The chain uses TRBV23-1 and TRBJ2-1, with D perhaps being TRBD1 or TRBD2 (5 bases each). TRBV23-1 is designated an ORF whose function remains uncertain. Between the trimmed V and J ends, which lost 4 bases and 5 bases, there was a span of 15 bases. This CDR3 contains 15 residues. CDR3 sequence (DNA): TGCGCCAGCAGTCGCCCCGAGGGGCCAGACAATGAGCAGTTCTTC. Its protein product is CASSRPEGPDNEQFF.

The rearrangement links TRBV7-2 to TRBJ2-3; TRBD1 matches at 10 bases. V shed 2 bases and J 3 bases; nucleotides not matched to a gene: 11. CDR3 size: 18 residues. CDR1 SGHTA and CDR2 FQGNSA come from the germline V gene. CDR3 region: CASSLPPRTGGRTDTQYF. CDR3 DNA sequence: TGTGCCAGCAGCTTACCCCCTCGGACAGGGGGAAGAACAGATACGCAGTATTTT.

J is TRBJ1-4 and V is TRBV25-1; D possibly corresponds to TRBD1 (6 bases). The CDR3 consists of 16 residues. Trimming took off 4 bases at V and 2 bases at J, with 14 bases between the two ends. The V gene's germline CDR1 is MGHDK and CDR2 SYGVNS. CDR3: CASSALTGWTNEKLFF. The CDR3 nucleotides are TGTGCCAGCAGTGCTCTTACAGGGTGGACTAATGAAAAACTGTTTTTT.

The chain carries TRBV5-5 and TRBJ1-4, with TRBD1 matching over 8 bases. CDR3 length: 16 amino acids. V was clipped by 4 bases and J by 1 base; unmatched bases: 6. Germline assignment: CDR1 SGHKS and CDR2 YYEKEE (reference sequence). CDR3 in amino acids: CASSLPRGLTNEKLFF. In DNA form, the CDR3 reads TGTGCCAGCAGCCTCCCCAGGGGGCTAACTAATGAAAAACTGTTTTTT.

This rearrangement joins TRBV5-5 to TRBJ2-7; 7 bases agree with TRBD1. Germline V gene lookup returns CDR1 SGHKS and CDR2 YYEKEE (reference sequence). The V and J ends lost 5 bases and 4 bases, in that order; junction bases with no gene match: 12. This CDR3 region has 15 residues. The CDR3 bases are TGTGCCAGCAGTCGGGACAGCCTCGGGATTTACGAGCAGTACTTC. Encoded protein: CASSRDSLGIYEQYF.

This clone was observed a handful of times. The chain uses TRBV4-3 and TRBJ1-1; a weak D match, TRBD1 (5 bases). Between the trimmed V and J ends, which lost 6 bases and 0 bases, there was a span of 17 bases. This CDR3 spans 16 amino acids. The germline V gene has CDR1 LGHNA and CDR2 YSLEER. DNA of the CDR3: TGCGCCAGCAGTCGCCTCCCGGGGGTTATGAACACTGAAGCTTTCTTT. The encoded protein is CASSRLPGVMNTEAFF.

The rearrangement uses TRBV30 and TRBJ2-3; D gene ambiguous. There are 11 residues in the CDR3. Germline V gene sequence: CDR1 GTSNPN, CDR2 SVGIG (reference sequence). Deletions cut 1 base from V and 6 bases from J, with 5 bases between. This chain's CDR3 is CAWSEADTQYF. Written as DNA, the CDR3 is TGTGCCTGGAGTGAAGCCGATACGCAGTATTTT.

This chain connects TRBV11-2 to TRBJ1-6, with unresolved D. The germline gives CDR1 SGHAT, CDR2 FQNNGV. Trimming removed 1 base at V and 8 bases at J, with 9 bases between. The CDR3 is 14 amino acids. The CDR3 region has the DNA TGTGCCAGCAGCTTAGGGCAGTACGATTCACCCCTCCACTTT. Protein: CASSLGQYDSPLHF.

This clone was seen once. This chain's CDR3 is CASSGDREYTDTQYF. CDR3 sequence (DNA): TGTGCCAGCAGCGGGGACAGAGAATACACAGATACGCAGTATTTT. The chain carries TRBV6-5 and TRBJ2-3; 7 bases match TRBD1. This CDR3 spans 15 amino acids. The junction had 8 bases not matched to a gene; V was cut back by 6 bases and J by 2 bases. Germline CDR1 and CDR2: MNHEY and SVGAGI.

The V call is TRBV27, the J call TRBJ2-5; 9 nucleotides align to TRBD2. CDR1 MNHEY and CDR2 SMNVEV come from the germline V gene (reference sequence). V lost 2 bases and J lost 5; bases outside the gene matches: 6. CDR3 length equals 15 residues. CDR3 region: CASSLRAGGAETQYF. The CDR3, as DNA: TGTGCCAGCAGTTTAAGAGCGGGGGGTGCGGAGACCCAGTACTTC.

The chain is built from TRBV29-1 and TRBJ2-5; 10 bases are a match to TRBD2. The CDR3 totals 14 residues. With V trimmed by 4 bases and J by 8 bases, 10 bases remained unmatched. CDR1 and CDR2 (germline): SQVTM, ANQGSEA. The DNA of the CDR3 is TGCAGCGTTGCTAGCGGGGGCGCAAGAGAAACCCAGTACTTC. Its translation: CSVASGGARETQYF.

The V and J genes are TRBV11-2 and TRBJ2-3; TRBD2 aligns across 10 bases. The length of the CDR3 is 14 residues. Germline assignment: CDR1 SGHAT and CDR2 FQNNGV. With V trimmed by 5 bases and J by 6 bases, 5 bases remained unmatched. CDR3: CASSHGTSADTQYF. Here the CDR3 DNA reads TGTGCCAGCAGCCACGGGACTAGCGCCGATACGCAGTATTTT.

The V call is TRBV15, the J call TRBJ2-3, with 8 bases fitting TRBD2. V lost 5 bases, J lost 5 bases, and 9 bases stayed unmatched. The CDR3 sequence is 15 residues long. Germline values: CDR1 LNHNV, CDR2 YYDKDF (reference sequence). CDR3 region: CATSPSGGAIDTQYF. As DNA, the CDR3 is TGTGCCACCAGCCCCTCCGGGGGGGCCATAGATACGCAGTATTTT.

J is TRBJ1-4 and V is TRBV19; the match to TRBD1 covers 10 bases. This CDR3 spans 14 amino acids. The V segment lost 4 bases and the J segment 6 bases; nucleotides outside the gene matches: 2. Germline V gives CDR1 LNHDA, CDR2 SQIVND (reference sequence). The DNA for the CDR3 is TGTGCCAGTAGTAGGACAGGGGGAGATGAAAAACTGTTTTTT. It is translated as CASSRTGGDEKLFF.

This clone was recorded once. This sequence joins TRBV7-6 and TRBJ2-2; D is undetermined. Germline CDR1 SGHVS, CDR2 FNYEAQ. The CDR3 has 15 residues. V lost 5 bases, J lost 6 bases, and 16 bases lay in between. CDR3 sequence: CASSPQMWLAGELFF. For the CDR3, the DNA is TGTGCCAGCAGCCCCCAGATGTGGTTGGCCGGGGAGCTGTTTTTT.

This clone was seen a few times. The J gene is TRBJ1-1, the V gene TRBV4-3, with D possibly matching TRBD1 (6 bases). CDR1 LGHNA and CDR2 YSLEER come from the germline V gene. This CDR3 has 15 amino acids. V lost 3 bases, J lost 4 bases, and 15 bases lay in between. CDR3 protein: CASSQAWRGGTEAFF. DNA for the CDR3: TGCGCCAGCAGCCAGGCGTGGAGAGGGGGCACTGAAGCTTTCTTT.

This clone was observed a single time. The chain carries TRBV11-2 and TRBJ2-3; the match to TRBD1 covers 11 bases. The CDR3 length is 16 residues. Germline V gene sequence: CDR1 SGHAT, CDR2 FQNNGV. Unmatched junction bases numbered 5, after V lost 5 bases and J lost 1 base. The CDR3 DNA follows: TGTGCCAGCAGCCCGAGGACAGGGGGCGGCACAGATACGCAGTATTTT. It yields the protein CASSPRTGGGTDTQYF.

The sample holds a few counts of this clone. The chain links TRBV7-2 to TRBJ1-1, with a possible D match to TRBD1 (5 bases). V dropped 1 base and J dropped 0 bases, with 12 bases sitting between them. Germline V gene lookup returns CDR1 SGHTA and CDR2 FQGNSA. The CDR3 is made up of 16 amino acids. CDR3 DNA: TGTGCCAGCAGCTTAGGGGCCTCGGGGCTGAACACTGAAGCTTTCTTT. This codes for CASSLGASGLNTEAFF.

The CDR3 coding sequence is TGCGCCAGCAGCCAAGATGGGAGGGGGCCTAATGAAAAACTGTTTTTT. This encodes CASSQDGRGPNEKLFF. The genes are TRBV4-1 and TRBJ1-4; 7 bases are a match to TRBD1. There are 16 residues in the CDR3. CDR1 and CDR2 from the germline V gene are MGHRA and YSYEKL. V trimming: 0 bases; J trimming: 3 bases; junction bases outside the gene matches: 4.

J is TRBJ1-2 and V is TRBV11-3, with D uncertain. CDR1 is SGHNT and CDR2 is YENEEA in the germline V gene. CDR3 length: 15 amino acids. V gave up 4 bases and J gave up 7 bases, with 19 bases separating them. CDR3 amino acids: CASSSTSLEGGGYTF. The DNA for the CDR3 is TGTGCCAGCAGCTCAACATCACTGGAAGGCGGTGGCTACACCTTC.

This clone was found a few times. This chain links TRBV5-1 with TRBJ2-3; 16 nucleotides match TRBD2. This CDR3 region has 18 residues. Per germline, CDR1 SGHRS and CDR2 YFSETQ. The V and J ends lost 7 bases and 4 bases, in that order; junction bases with no gene match: 12. The CDR3 here is CASPLMSGTSGGADTQYF. Here the CDR3 DNA reads TGCGCCAGCCCTTTAATGAGCGGGACTAGCGGGGGGGCAGATACGCAGTATTTT.

V and J are TRBV5-1 and TRBJ2-3; D gene unclear. In germline, CDR1 is SGHRS, CDR2 YFSETQ. The CDR3 runs 16 residues. V shed 0 bases and J shed 0 bases, with 11 bases lying between them. The CDR3 here is CASSLGRTTSTDTQYF. The CDR3 DNA sequence: TGCGCCAGCAGCTTGGGAAGGACGACCAGCACAGATACGCAGTATTTT. The variable domain in full, completed from reference TRBV5-1 and TRBJ2-3, reads KAGVTQTPRYLIKTRGQQVTLSCSPISGHRSVSWYQQTPGQGLQFLFEYFSETQRNKGNFPGRFSGRQFSNSRSEMNVSTLELGDSALYLCASSLGRTTSTDTQYFGPGTRLTVL.

The V and J genes are TRBV5-4 and TRBJ2-6; D is unresolved. The CDR3 runs to 17 residues. V lost 1 base and J 0 bases, leaving 11 bases between the germline ends. In germline, CDR1 is SGHNT, CDR2 YYREEE (reference sequence). The CDR3 here is CASSLMIPGSGANVLTF. In DNA, the CDR3 is TGTGCCAGCAGCTTGATGATCCCTGGCTCTGGGGCCAACGTCCTGACTTTC.